This T cell receptor (beta chain) derives from a study of T cell responses to AZD1222 COVID-19 vaccine. Study conclusions and caveats: The study identified only a handful of AZD1222 recipients as seropositive at baseline.

Regarding this clone: What it recognizes is unknown.

Measured with immunoSEQ multiplex PCR; TCRdb has only the in-frame clones, and not every one. The data contain about 81,000 clones, just over 90% of them seen just once; the ten biggest clones take up about 5.4%. The sequences come from peripheral blood, collected 28 days after the second AZD1222 dose. The origin of this receptor is an adult who received the AZD1222 COVID-19 vaccine.

In nucleotides, the CDR3 is TGTGCCAGTAGTACTGTAGCGGGGGGTTCCCAAGAGACCCAGTACTTC. This translates into CASSTVAGGSQETQYF. The chain couples TRBV19 to TRBJ2-5; TRBD2 agrees at 10 bases. Germline CDR1 reads LNHDA; CDR2 reads SQIVND (reference sequence). The CDR3 runs to 16 residues. V shed 4 bases and J 1 base; nucleotides not matched to a gene: 6.